The entry that follows covers one T cell receptor beta chain sequence. No antigen is known for it. The ends were cut back, 6 bases at V and 3 bases at J, with 11 bases in the middle. CDR3 length: 13 amino acids. Germline lookup yields CDR1 MDHEN and CDR2 SYDVKM. The data are from a study of beta chain features in type 1 diabetes. Whole-study context: Sorted cells, about 98,000,000 in number, were examined across all samples.

Whole-study findings and limits: A greater similarity of naive, central memory and Treg TCRB repertoires was seen among patients than among healthy donors. All four CD4+ subsets from Type 1 diabetes patients carried moderately but significantly shorter TCRB CDR3s. Patients with type 1 diabetes carried fewer insertions and had more deletions at their VDJ junctions.

The entirety of the isolated RNA underwent reverse transcription, so expressed TCRB transcripts were sequenced. The protocol was immunoSEQ multiplex PCR, while the TCRdb copy is restricted to in-frame clones and leaves out a portion. Here the sample spans a few hundred thousand clones, 10% to 15% being singletons. Sequenced sample: naive CD4+ T cells from blood. J is TRBJ1-1 and V is TRBV28; the D is unclear. This TCR was sampled from a man aged 18 to 29 in good health. Here the CDR3 DNA reads TGTGCCAGCAGCTCCCCCGGGGACACTGAAGCTTTCTTT. It specifies CASSSPGDTEAFF.